The 11 T cell receptor beta chains reported below all come from one sample, sequenced in a study of blood T cell repertoires in COVID-19. The data were produced by immunoSEQ multiplex PCR, yet TCRdb's version contains in-frame clones alone and is incomplete. The sample contains around 210,000 clones, 89% of which appear only once. Sequencing input: PBMCs or T cells enriched from blood (not recorded which). Every receptor here comes from a woman under 30 who had recovered from COVID-19.

This chain connects TRBV9 to TRBJ2-1, with TRBD2 matching 7 bases. The length of the CDR3 is 14 residues. With 1 base clipped from V and 5 bases from J, the junction kept 3 bases outside the gene matches. Germline V gives CDR1 SGDLS, CDR2 YYNGEE. In DNA, the CDR3 is TGTGCCAGCAGCGTAAGCGGGGCAGACAATGAGCAGTTCTTC. The encoded protein is CASSVSGADNEQFF. The whole variable domain, remainder taken from reference TRBV9 and TRBJ2-1, is DSGVTQTPKHLITATGQRVTLRCSPRSGDLSVYWYQQSLDQGLQFLIQYYNGEERAKGNILERFSAQQFPDLHSELNLSSLELGDSALYFCASSVSGADNEQFFGPGTRLTVL.

V is TRBV7-9 and J is TRBJ2-1, with 10 bases aligning to TRBD2. Unmatched junction bases numbered 6, after V lost 5 bases and J lost 2 bases. The CDR3 spans 16 residues. In germline, CDR1 is SEHNR, CDR2 FQNEAQ (reference sequence). The CDR3 DNA is TGTGCCAGCAGCCCCGGGACTAGCGCCGCCTACAATGAGCAGTTCTTC. This codes for CASSPGTSAAYNEQFF.

This chain links TRBV27 with TRBJ1-1, with D tentatively TRBD1 (5 bases). CDR3 size: 15 residues. Germline assignment: CDR1 MNHEY and CDR2 SMNVEV (reference sequence). V was shortened by 4 bases and J by 1 base, with 13 bases between the two germline ends. The CDR3 DNA reads TGTGCCAGCAGTTCCATAGACAGAAGGAACACTGAAGCTTTCTTT. Its translation: CASSSIDRRNTEAFF.

The CDR3 reads CASSLVAGGPRYNEQFF. For the CDR3, the DNA is TGCGCCAGCAGCCTAGTAGCGGGGGGGCCGAGATACAATGAGCAGTTCTTC. The V call is TRBV5-1, the J call TRBJ2-1, with TRBD2 matching over 11 bases. This CDR3 is 17 amino acids long. Unmatched junction bases numbered 10, after V lost 4 bases and J lost 4 bases. CDR1 and CDR2 from the germline V gene are SGHRS and YFSETQ.

The chain couples TRBV5-6 to TRBJ1-6; 7 positions match TRBD1. CDR1 and CDR2 (germline): SGHDT, YYEEEE. V lost 4 bases to trimming and J lost 10 bases; unmatched junction nucleotides: 11. The CDR3 contains 15 residues. CDR3 region: CASSNPGQQESPLHF. In DNA form, the CDR3 reads TGTGCCAGCAGCAATCCGGGACAGCAGGAATCACCCCTCCACTTT.

Here the CDR3 DNA reads TGTGCCAGCAGTTTGATCGCAGGGAAAGCTTTCTTT. It encodes CASSLIAGKAFF. This chain joins TRBV28 and TRBJ1-1, with D possibly being TRBD1 (5 bases). Germline V gene data show CDR1 as MDHEN and CDR2 as SYDVKM. Trimming cost V 3 bases and J 9 bases, with 11 bases left between them. The CDR3 contains 12 residues.

The CDR3 loop reads CASRDRAYTEAFF. CDR3 DNA sequence: TGTGCCAGCCGGGACAGGGCTTACACTGAAGCTTTCTTT. This rearrangement joins TRBV12-3 or TRBV12-4 to TRBJ1-1; 9 nucleotides align to TRBD1. This CDR3 is built from 13 residues. Losses at the gene ends were 8 bases for V and 3 bases for J; bases not matched to a gene: 4.

A few counts support this clone. The V and J genes are TRBV28 and TRBJ1-5, with D possibly being TRBD1 (6 bases). The V gene lost 6 bases and the J gene lost 0 bases, with 18 bases spanning the gap. This CDR3 comprises 17 residues. Germline CDR1 reads MDHEN; CDR2 reads SYDVKM. Here the CDR3 DNA reads TGTGCCAGCAGACCGACAGGAGGCCATAATAGCAATCAGCCCCAGCATTTT. Encoded protein: CASRPTGGHNSNQPQHF. Variable domain in full (rest from reference TRBV28 and TRBJ1-5): DVKVTQSSRYLVKRTGEKVFLECVQDMDHENMFWYRQDPGLGLRLIYFSYDVKMKEKGDIPEGYSVSREKKERFSLILESASTNQTSMYLCASRPTGGHNSNQPQHFGDGTRLSIL.

CDR3 protein: CASSGGQGKGEAFF. CDR3 DNA: TGCGCCAGCAGCGGCGGACAGGGGAAGGGTGAAGCTTTCTTT. The chain employs TRBV5-1 and TRBJ1-1; 9 bases line up with TRBD1. The CDR3 has 14 amino acids. The trim removed 4 bases at V and 7 bases at J, leaving 8 bases unmatched. Germline assignment: CDR1 SGHRS and CDR2 YFSETQ.

The chain employs TRBV12-3 or TRBV12-4 and TRBJ2-5; no reliable D call. Deletions cut 6 bases from V and 4 bases from J, with 12 bases between. The CDR3 contains 13 residues. CDR3 amino acids: CASSPSGRETQYF. CDR3 sequence (DNA): TGTGCCAGCAGCCCAAGTGGGCGAGAGACCCAGTACTTC.

V and J are TRBV2 and TRBJ2-6; 9 nucleotides agree with TRBD1. The V segment lost 10 bases and the J segment 3 bases; nucleotides outside the gene matches: 4. The CDR3 sequence is 14 residues long. Germline-derived CDR1 and CDR2 are SNHLY and FYNNEI. The CDR3 DNA sequence: TGTGCCACGGGGACAGGGTATGGGGCCAACGTCCTGACTTTC. Protein product: CATGTGYGANVLTF.